The text below deals with one TCR beta chain. Using immunoSEQ multiplex PCR, the repertoire was profiled, and TCRdb retains in-frame clones only, with some absent. Of approximately 30,000 clones listed, approximately 88% are singletons. These data come from a study of blood T cell repertoires in COVID-19. Sequenced: peripheral blood. The clonotype originates from a human donor in a cohort sampled during active COVID-19.

The DNA of the CDR3 is TGCGCCAGCAGCACGGGGACTAGCGGGGGCACAGATACGCAGTATTTT. Encoded protein: CASSTGTSGGTDTQYF. The gene calls are TRBV5-1 and TRBJ2-3; 13 bases are shared with TRBD2. Germline V gene sequence: CDR1 SGHRS, CDR2 YFSETQ. The CDR3 has 16 amino acids. V shed 4 bases, J shed 1 base, and the junction held 3 bases outside the gene matches. The full variable domain, its missing parts supplied by reference TRBV5-1 and TRBJ2-3, is KAGVTQTPRYLIKTRGQQVTLSCSPISGHRSVSWYQQTPGQGLQFLFEYFSETQRNKGNFPGRFSGRQFSNSRSEMNVSTLELGDSALYLCASSTGTSGGTDTQYFGPGTRLTVL.